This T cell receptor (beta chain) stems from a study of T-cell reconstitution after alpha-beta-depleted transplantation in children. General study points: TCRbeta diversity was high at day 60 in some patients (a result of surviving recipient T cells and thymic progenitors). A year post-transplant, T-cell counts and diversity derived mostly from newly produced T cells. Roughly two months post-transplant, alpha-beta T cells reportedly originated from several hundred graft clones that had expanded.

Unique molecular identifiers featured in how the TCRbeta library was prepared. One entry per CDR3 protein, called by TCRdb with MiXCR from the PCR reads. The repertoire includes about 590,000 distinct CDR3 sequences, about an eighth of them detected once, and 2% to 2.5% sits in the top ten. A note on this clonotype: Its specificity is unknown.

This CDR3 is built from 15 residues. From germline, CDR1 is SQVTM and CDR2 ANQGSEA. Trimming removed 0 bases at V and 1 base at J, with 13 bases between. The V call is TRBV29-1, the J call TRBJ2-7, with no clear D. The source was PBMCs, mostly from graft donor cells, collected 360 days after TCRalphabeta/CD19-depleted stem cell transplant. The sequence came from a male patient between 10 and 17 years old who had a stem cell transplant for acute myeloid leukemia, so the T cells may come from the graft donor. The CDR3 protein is CSVEDWLRQSYEQYF. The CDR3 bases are TGCAGCGTTGAAGATTGGCTTAGACAATCCTACGAGCAGTACTTC.